These T cell receptor beta chains were read from a single sample in a study of spatial heterogeneity in lung cancer. TCRdb re-derived calls from the 5' RACE reads in MiXCR, one entry per CDR3 protein. The sample yields 75,000 or so distinct CDR3 sequences, 7.5% to 9.5% seen once. The input for sequencing was PBMCs, taken at surgery. These TCRs come from a male donor with early-stage non-small cell lung cancer. The CDR3 runs from the conserved cysteine through the conserved F or W. A D gene is named only where the DNA matches it firmly. The size field is filled for only some rows; it gives once, few, many or a size class.

>many|.|TRBJ1-1|TRBV7-9
CASSFIGKDDSIDTEAFF
TGTGCCAGCAGCTTTATCGGGAAGGACGACAGCATTGACACTGAAGCTTTCTTT
>.|.|TRBJ1-1|TRBV11-2
CASSLVVVEAFF
TGTGCCAGCAGCTTAGTAGTCGTTGAAGCTTTCTTT
>many|.|TRBJ1-1|TRBV5-1
CASRNRDNTEAFF
TGCGCCAGCAGGAACAGGGATAACACTGAAGCTTTCTTT
>many|.|TRBJ2-1|TRBV29-1
CSVDPAQGHYNEQFF
TGCAGCGTTGACCCCGCCCAGGGACACTACAATGAGCAGTTCTTC
>many|TRBD1|TRBJ2-7|TRBV20-1
CSAPRGQGAREQYF
TGCAGTGCTCCAAGGGGACAGGGGGCGAGGGAGCAGTACTTC
>few|.|TRBJ2-3|TRBV12-3/TRBV12-4
CASSHQAGRSTDTQYF
TGTGCCAGCAGCCACCAGGCAGGCCGCTCCACAGATACGCAGTATTTT
>many|.|TRBJ1-5|TRBV10-2
CASRISNQPQHF
TGCGCCAGCAGGATTAGCAATCAGCCCCAGCATTTT
>many|.|TRBJ1-2|TRBV11-2
CASSSPLYGGYTF
TGTGCCAGCAGCTCCCCCCTCTATGGCGGCTACACCTTC
>many|TRBD1|TRBJ1-6|TRBV11-2
CASSLETGSGNSPLHF
TGTGCCAGCAGCTTAGAGACAGGGAGCGGTAATTCACCCCTCCACTTT
>many|TRBD2|TRBJ2-7|TRBV4-1
CASSPRGSGYEQYF
TGCGCCAGCAGCCCTCGCGGTAGCGGGTACGAGCAGTACTTC
>many|.|TRBJ2-3|TRBV7-9
CASSLGRGVSITDTQYF
TGTGCCAGCAGCTTAGGTCGAGGCGTCTCTATCACAGATACGCAGTATTTT
>many|TRBD2|TRBJ2-3|TRBV7-9
CASSFSGSTDTQYF
TGTGCCAGCAGCTTTAGCGGGAGCACAGATACGCAGTATTTT
>few|.|TRBJ1-1|TRBV5-1
CASSLELGMRAEAFF
TGCGCCAGCAGCTTGGAATTGGGGATGAGAGCTGAAGCTTTCTTT